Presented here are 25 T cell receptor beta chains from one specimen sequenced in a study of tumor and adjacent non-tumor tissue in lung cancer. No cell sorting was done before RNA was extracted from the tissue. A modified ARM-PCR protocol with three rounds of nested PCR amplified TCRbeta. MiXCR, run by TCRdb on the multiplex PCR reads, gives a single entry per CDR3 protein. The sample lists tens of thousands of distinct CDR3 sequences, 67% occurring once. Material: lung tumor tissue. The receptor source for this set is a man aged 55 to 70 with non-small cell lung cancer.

In nucleotides, the CDR3 is TGTGCCAGCAGCCACGGGACTAGCGGTAGCCATGAGCGCTTCTTC. Amino acids: CASSHGTSGSHERFF. The genes are TRBV11-3 and TRBJ2-1, with 11 nucleotides matching TRBD2. Germline CDR1 SGHNT, CDR2 YENEEA. CDR3 length: 15 amino acids. The junction had 16 bases not matched to a gene; V was cut back by 5 bases and J by 16 bases.

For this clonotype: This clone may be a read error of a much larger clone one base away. CDR3 nucleotide sequence: TGTGCCATCCTGATGGGTAGTGAAGAGACCCAGTACTTC. The encoded protein is CAILMGSEETQYF. The J gene is TRBJ2-5, the V gene TRBV10-3; D is unresolved. CDR3 length equals 13 residues. The germline V and J ends were trimmed by 8 bases and 3 bases, with 13 bases remaining between them. CDR1 is ENHRY and CDR2 is SYGVKD in the germline V gene.

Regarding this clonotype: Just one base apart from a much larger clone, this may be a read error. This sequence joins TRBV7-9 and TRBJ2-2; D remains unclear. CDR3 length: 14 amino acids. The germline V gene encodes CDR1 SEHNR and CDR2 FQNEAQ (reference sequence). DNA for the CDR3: TGTGCCAGCAGCTTTATGCCAAACACCAGGGAGCTGTTTTTT. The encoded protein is CASSFMPNTRELFF.

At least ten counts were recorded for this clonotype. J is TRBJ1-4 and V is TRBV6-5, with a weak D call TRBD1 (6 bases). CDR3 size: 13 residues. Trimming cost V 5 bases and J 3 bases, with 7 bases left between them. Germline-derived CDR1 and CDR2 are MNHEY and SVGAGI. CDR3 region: CASSRTANEKLFF. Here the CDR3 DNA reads TGTGCCAGCAGTAGGACAGCTAATGAAAAACTGTTTTTT.

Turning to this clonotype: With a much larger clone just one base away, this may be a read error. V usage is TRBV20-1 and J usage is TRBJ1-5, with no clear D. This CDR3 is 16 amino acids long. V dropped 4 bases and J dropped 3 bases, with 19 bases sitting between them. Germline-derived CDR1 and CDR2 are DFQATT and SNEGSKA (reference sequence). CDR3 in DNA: TGCAGTGCTAAAAGCAGCGCCCAAGGGCCCAATCAGCCCCAGCATTTT. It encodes CSAKSSAQGPNQPQHF.

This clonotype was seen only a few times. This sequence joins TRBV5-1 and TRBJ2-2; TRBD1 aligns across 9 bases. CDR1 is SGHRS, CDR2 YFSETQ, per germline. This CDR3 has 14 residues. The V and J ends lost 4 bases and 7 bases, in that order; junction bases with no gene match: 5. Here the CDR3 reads CASSITGGNGELFF. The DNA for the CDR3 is TGCGCCAGCAGCATCACAGGGGGCAACGGGGAGCTGTTTTTT.

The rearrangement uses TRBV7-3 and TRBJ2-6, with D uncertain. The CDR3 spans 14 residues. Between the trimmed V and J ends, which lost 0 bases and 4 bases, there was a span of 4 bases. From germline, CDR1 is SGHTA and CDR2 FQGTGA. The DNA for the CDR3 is TGTGCCAGCAGCTTAACGCTGGGGGCCAACGTCCTGACTTTC. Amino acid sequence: CASSLTLGANVLTF.

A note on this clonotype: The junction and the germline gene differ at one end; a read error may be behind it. The CDR3, as DNA: TGCGTCGGCAGTCCCTCTAGCGGGGCCCCGCCCATTTACTTC. Encoded protein: CVGSPSSGAPPIYF. This sequence joins TRBV12-3 or TRBV12-4 and TRBJ2-7; TRBD2 matches 9 bases. The CDR3 extends over 14 amino acids.

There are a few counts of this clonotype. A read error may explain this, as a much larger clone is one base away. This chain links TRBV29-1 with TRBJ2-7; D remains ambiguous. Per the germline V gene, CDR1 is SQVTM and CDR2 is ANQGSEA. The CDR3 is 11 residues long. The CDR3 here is CSVVQVVEQCF. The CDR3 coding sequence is TGCAGCGTTGTTCAGGTAGTGGAGCAGTGCTTC.

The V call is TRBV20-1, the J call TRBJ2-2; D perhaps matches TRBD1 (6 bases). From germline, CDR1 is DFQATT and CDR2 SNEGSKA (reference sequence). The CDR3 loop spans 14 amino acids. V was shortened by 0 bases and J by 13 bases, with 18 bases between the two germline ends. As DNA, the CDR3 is TGCAGTGCTAGAGAGCTGGGACACCCCTCTGGGCTGTTTTTT. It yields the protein CSARELGHPSGLFF.

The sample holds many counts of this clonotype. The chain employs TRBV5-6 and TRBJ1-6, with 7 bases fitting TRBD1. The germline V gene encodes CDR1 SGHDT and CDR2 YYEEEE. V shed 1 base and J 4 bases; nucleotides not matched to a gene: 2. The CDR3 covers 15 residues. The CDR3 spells CASSLWTGYNSPLHF. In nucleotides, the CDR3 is TGTGCCAGCAGCTTGTGGACAGGTTATAATTCACCCCTCCACTTT. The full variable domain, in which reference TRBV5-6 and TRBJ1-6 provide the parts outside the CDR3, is DAGVTQSPTHLIKTRGQQVTLRCSPKSGHDTVSWYQQALGQGPQFIFQYYEEEERQRGNFPDRFSGHQFPNYSSELNVNALLLGDSALYLCASSLWTGYNSPLHFGNGTRLTVT.

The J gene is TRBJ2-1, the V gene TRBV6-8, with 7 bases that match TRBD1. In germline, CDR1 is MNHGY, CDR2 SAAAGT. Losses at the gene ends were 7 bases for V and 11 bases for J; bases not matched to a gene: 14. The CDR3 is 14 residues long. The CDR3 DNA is TGTGCCAGCAACCTAACTCGCAGGGGGTTCAAGCAGTTCTTC. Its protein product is CASNLTRRGFKQFF.

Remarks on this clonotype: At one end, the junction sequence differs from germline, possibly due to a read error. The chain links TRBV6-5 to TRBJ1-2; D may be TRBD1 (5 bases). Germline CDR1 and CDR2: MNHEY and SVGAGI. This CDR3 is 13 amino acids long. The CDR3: CASSTRATSGHTF. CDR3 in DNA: TGTGCCAGCAGTACCAGGGCTACGAGTGGCCACACCTTC.

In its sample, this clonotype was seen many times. CDR3 amino acids: CASSLTLGSYNEQFF. The CDR3 DNA sequence: TGTGCCAGCAGCCTAACACTAGGATCCTACAATGAGCAGTTCTTC. This chain links TRBV7-9 with TRBJ2-1; D is perhaps TRBD2 (5 bases). Germline CDR1 is SEHNR and CDR2 is FQNEAQ (reference sequence). V was cut by 5 bases and J by 1 base, with 12 bases left in between. The CDR3 is 15 amino acids.

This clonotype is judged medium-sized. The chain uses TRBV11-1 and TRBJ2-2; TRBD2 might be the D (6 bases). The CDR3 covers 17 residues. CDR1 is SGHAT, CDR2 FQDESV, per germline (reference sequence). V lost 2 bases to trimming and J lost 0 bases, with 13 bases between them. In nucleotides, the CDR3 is TGTGCCAGCAGCTTAAGTGTAATAGCGGCGAACACCGGGGAGCTGTTTTTT. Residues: CASSLSVIAANTGELFF.

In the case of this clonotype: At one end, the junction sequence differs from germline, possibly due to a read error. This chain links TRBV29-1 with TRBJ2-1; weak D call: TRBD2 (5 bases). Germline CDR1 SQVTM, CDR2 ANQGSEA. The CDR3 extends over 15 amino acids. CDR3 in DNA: TGCAGCGCCACATATATAGCGAAACTTTACAATGAGCAGATCTTC. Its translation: CSATYIAKLYNEQIF.

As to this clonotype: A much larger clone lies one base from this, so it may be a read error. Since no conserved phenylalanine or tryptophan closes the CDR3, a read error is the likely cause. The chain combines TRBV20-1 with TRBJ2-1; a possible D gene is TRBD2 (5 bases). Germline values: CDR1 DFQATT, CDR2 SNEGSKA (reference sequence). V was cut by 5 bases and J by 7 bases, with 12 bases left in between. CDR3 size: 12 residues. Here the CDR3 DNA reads TGCAGTGCTTCTAAGAGGAGGAATGAGCAGTTCTAC. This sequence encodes CSASKRRNEQFY.

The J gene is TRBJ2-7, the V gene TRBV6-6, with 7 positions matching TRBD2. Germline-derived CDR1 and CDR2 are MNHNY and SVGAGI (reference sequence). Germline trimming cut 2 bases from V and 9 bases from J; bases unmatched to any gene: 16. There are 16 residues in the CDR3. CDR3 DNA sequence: TGTGCCAGCAGTTACGCTTCTAGCGGAGAGTCCTACAGGCAGTACTTC. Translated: CASSYASSGESYRQYF.

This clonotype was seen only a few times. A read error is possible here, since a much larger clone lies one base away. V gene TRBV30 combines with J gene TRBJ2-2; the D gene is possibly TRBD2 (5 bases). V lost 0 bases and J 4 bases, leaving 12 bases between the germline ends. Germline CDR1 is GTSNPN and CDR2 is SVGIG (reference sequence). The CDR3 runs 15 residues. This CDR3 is CAWSVGTSCTGELFF. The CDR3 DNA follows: TGTGCCTGGAGTGTAGGCACTAGTTGCACCGGGGAGCTGTTTTTT.

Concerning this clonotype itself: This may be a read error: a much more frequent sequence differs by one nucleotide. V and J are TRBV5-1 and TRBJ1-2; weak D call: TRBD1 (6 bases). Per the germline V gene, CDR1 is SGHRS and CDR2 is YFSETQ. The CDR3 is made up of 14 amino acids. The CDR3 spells CANSQGSTNYGYTF. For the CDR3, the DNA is TGCGCCAACAGCCAGGGGTCGACTAACTATGGCTACACCTTC.

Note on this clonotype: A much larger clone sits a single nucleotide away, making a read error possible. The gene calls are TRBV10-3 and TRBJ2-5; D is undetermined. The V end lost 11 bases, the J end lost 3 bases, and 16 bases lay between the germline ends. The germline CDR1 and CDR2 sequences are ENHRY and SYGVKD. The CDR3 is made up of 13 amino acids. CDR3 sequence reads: CAFRMGSEETQYF. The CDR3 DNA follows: TGTGCCTTCCGGATGGGTAGTGAAGAGACCCAGTACTTC.

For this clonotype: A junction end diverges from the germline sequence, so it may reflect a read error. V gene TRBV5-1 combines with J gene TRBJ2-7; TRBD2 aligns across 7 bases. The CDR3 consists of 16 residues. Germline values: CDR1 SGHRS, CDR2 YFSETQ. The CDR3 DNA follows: TGCGCCAACAGCTTGGGAGGGGCTAACGGGAAGGTTGAGCAGTACTTC. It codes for CANSLGGANGKVEQYF. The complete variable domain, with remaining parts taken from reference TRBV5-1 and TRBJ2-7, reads KAGVTQTPRYLIKTRGQQVTLSCSPISGHRSVSWYQQTPGQGLQFLFEYFSETQRNKGNFPGRFSGRQFSNSRSEMNVSTLELGDSALYLCANSLGGANGKVEQYFGPGTRLTVT.

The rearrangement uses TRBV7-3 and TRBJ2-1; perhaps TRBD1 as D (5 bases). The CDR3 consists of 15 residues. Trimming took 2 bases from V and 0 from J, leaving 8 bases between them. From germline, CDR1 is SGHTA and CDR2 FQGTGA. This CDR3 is CASSLGADSYNEQFF. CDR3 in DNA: TGTGCCAGCAGCTTAGGGGCGGACTCCTACAATGAGCAGTTCTTC.

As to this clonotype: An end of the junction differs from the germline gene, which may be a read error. The CDR3 region has the DNA TGTACCAGCAGTTCACAGGGAAAAGGCTACACCTTC. The encoded protein is CTSSSQGKGYTF. The V gene is TRBV6-1, the J gene TRBJ1-2; D is possibly TRBD1 (6 bases). Germline values: CDR1 MNHNS, CDR2 SASEGT. The CDR3 contains 12 residues.

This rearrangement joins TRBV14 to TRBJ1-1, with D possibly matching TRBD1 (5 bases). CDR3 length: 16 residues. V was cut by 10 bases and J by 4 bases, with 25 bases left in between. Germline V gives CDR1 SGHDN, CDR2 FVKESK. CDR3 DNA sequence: TGTGCCAACAAATCAACAGCCGGCGGGGGGAGCACTGAAGCTTTCTTT. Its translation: CANKSTAGGGSTEAFF.